This T cell receptor beta chain was profiled in a study of blood T cell repertoires in COVID-19. In the study's own analysis: Cell counts per sample came from amplifying reference gene primers. Assay: immunoSEQ multiplex PCR; the TCRdb copy retains only in-frame clones and omits some. The V and J calls and clone size are taken from that table; D and trimming were inferred from the DNA. This sample carries under 250,000 clones, 80% to 85% of them seen once, and the ten largest clones take approximately 4.4%. Deletions cut 3 bases from V and 0 bases from J, with 7 bases between. The CDR3 spans 14 residues. The V gene's germline CDR1 is SGHVS and CDR2 FNYEAQ.

The V and J genes are TRBV7-6 and TRBJ2-3; D remains unclear. The clonotype comes from a man in his forties or fifties with active or convalescent COVID-19. The specimen sequenced was peripheral blood. The CDR3 protein is CASSFFSSTDTQYF. Here the CDR3 DNA reads TGTGCCAGCAGCTTTTTCTCCAGCACAGATACGCAGTATTTT.